This T cell receptor beta chain was documented in a study of blood T cells in healthy people across ages. With a J-beta primer mix and a sample-barcoded 5' primer, a second PCR ran roughly 6 to 11 cycles. MiXCR, run by TCRdb on the 5' RACE reads, gives a single entry per CDR3 protein. The data show 600,000 or so distinct CDR3 sequences, about 30% seen once. Per the germline V gene, CDR1 is SGHAT and CDR2 is FQNNGV. Trimming removed 3 bases from V and 2 bases from J; junction bases left unmatched: 11. This CDR3 is built from 17 residues. This clonotype has a count of ten or more. V and J are TRBV11-2 and TRBJ2-7, with 9 bases that match TRBD1. The sequenced sample consisted of blood. The receptor's source is a woman older than 75 in good health. In nucleotides, the CDR3 is TGTGCCAGCAGCTTCTCCGAGGGACAGGGACGAACCTACGAGCAGTACTTC. This translates into CASSFSEGQGRTYEQYF.